The 17 T cell receptor beta chains given below trace back to one sample, sequenced in a study of cytomegalovirus exposure and HLA in healthy donors (dated by TCRdb to 2016 to 2017). Libraries came from the immunoSEQ multiplex PCR assay. A mixture of 60 forward primers for TCR Vbeta segments and 13 reverse primers for TCR Jbeta segments was used in the multiplex PCR. In TCRdb, the immuneACCESS table is reduced to in-frame sequences with V and J assigned. These tables do not hold every clone; where another copy was compared, an unresolved V gene accounts for under half, and the others remain unexplained. The sample table shows roughly 120,000 clones, and 80% are seen once. Around 9.5% of the sample comes from the top ten. The specimen sequenced was PBMCs. The source is a female donor in good health and CMV-seropositive.

A note on this clone: Other DNA sequences in the sample encode the same CDR3. This chain joins TRBV6-5 and TRBJ2-7; TRBD1 aligns across 8 bases. Germline V gene data show CDR1 as MNHEY and CDR2 as SVGAGI. The ends lost 0 bases at V and 1 base at J; junction bases unmatched: 2. The CDR3 contains 15 residues. The CDR3 sequence is CASSYSGTGSYEQYF. CDR3 in DNA: TGTGCCAGCAGTTACTCCGGGACAGGTTCCTACGAGCAGTACTTC.

The chain is built from TRBV7-2 and TRBJ2-1; 14 bases fit TRBD2. In germline, CDR1 is SGHTA, CDR2 FQGNSA. V lost 0 bases and J lost 0; bases outside the gene matches: 4. The CDR3 loop spans 19 amino acids. CDR3 coding DNA: TGTGCCAGCAGCTTAGCCGGACTAGCGGGGGGCTACTCCTACAATGAGCAGTTCTTC. This gives the protein CASSLAGLAGGYSYNEQFF.

The V call is TRBV19, the J call TRBJ2-1; 12 bases match TRBD2. In germline, CDR1 is LNHDA, CDR2 SQIVND (reference sequence). With V trimmed by 0 bases and J by 7 bases, 7 bases remained unmatched. The CDR3 runs to 17 residues. DNA for the CDR3: TGTGCCAGTAGTATAGACGGACTAGCGGGGTTGAAGAATGAGCAGTTCTTC. This sequence encodes CASSIDGLAGLKNEQFF.

The chain joins TRBV28 to TRBJ1-6; 8 nucleotides match TRBD1. CDR3 length: 15 amino acids. Trimming at V came to 5 bases and at J to 7 bases, leaving 7 bases not matched to a gene. Germline assignment: CDR1 MDHEN and CDR2 SYDVKM. The CDR3 region has the DNA TGTGCCAGCAGTGCCTCAGGGGGCGGGAATTCACCCCTCCACTTT. It is translated as CASSASGGGNSPLHF.

This sequence joins TRBV2 and TRBJ2-4, with no clear D. CDR1 and CDR2 (germline): SNHLY, FYNNEI. The CDR3 totals 15 residues. Trimming removed 4 bases at V and 6 bases at J, with 16 bases between. CDR3 sequence (DNA): TGTGCCAGCAGTGGTGAGGTCTTGTCGGGAAACATTCAGTACTTC. Translated: CASSGEVLSGNIQYF.

CDR3 residues: CASSAAGTIGGVEKLFF. The DNA for the CDR3 is TGTGCCAGTAGTGCCGCTGGGACGATCGGGGGTGTCGAAAAACTGTTTTTT. The chain combines TRBV19 with TRBJ1-4, with D tentatively TRBD1 (5 bases). The CDR3 consists of 17 residues. Germline CDR1 reads LNHDA; CDR2 reads SQIVND (reference sequence). Trimming took off 5 bases at V and 8 bases at J, with 24 bases between the two ends. The whole variable domain, remainder taken from reference TRBV19 and TRBJ1-4, is DGGITQSPKYLFRKEGQNVTLSCEQNLNHDAMYWYRQDPGQGLRLIYYSQIVNDFQKGDIAEGYSVSREKKESFPLTVTSAQKNPTAFYLCASSAAGTIGGVEKLFFGSGTQLSVL.

The rearrangement links TRBV7-2 to TRBJ1-2; TRBD1 matches 9 bases. Looked up from germline, CDR1 is SGHTA and CDR2 is FQGNSA. V lost 6 bases to trimming and J lost 4 bases; unmatched junction nucleotides: 6. This CDR3 is built from 14 residues. In nucleotides, the CDR3 is TGTGCCAGCAGACCCGGGACAGGGTCCTATGGCTACACCTTC. Its protein is CASRPGTGSYGYTF.

CDR3 DNA sequence: TGTGCCAGTAGTAACCGGGGAGACACTGAAGCTTTCTTT. It is translated as CASSNRGDTEAFF. This chain joins TRBV19 and TRBJ1-1; no clear D gene. This CDR3 has 13 residues. Trimming took off 4 bases at V and 3 bases at J, with 9 bases between the two ends. Germline CDR1 reads LNHDA; CDR2 reads SQIVND (reference sequence).

The chain employs TRBV5-6 and TRBJ1-1, with a weak D call TRBD1 (6 bases). The CDR3 spans 14 residues. V lost 4 bases to trimming and J lost 1 base, with 11 bases between them. Germline V gene sequence: CDR1 SGHDT, CDR2 YYEEEE. In DNA, the CDR3 is TGTGCCAGCAGCCCCGGGACACGGAACACTGAAGCTTTCTTT. It encodes CASSPGTRNTEAFF.

The chain employs TRBV9 and TRBJ2-1, with D possibly matching TRBD2 (7 bases). This CDR3 region has 12 residues. The germline gives CDR1 SGDLS, CDR2 YYNGEE. V was shortened by 3 bases and J by 10 bases, with 11 bases between the two germline ends. The CDR3 coding sequence is TGTGCCAGCAGCGCACGCGGGGGCGAGCAGTTCTTC. This encodes CASSARGGEQFF.

The genes are TRBV4-1 and TRBJ1-4; TRBD1 might be the D (6 bases). The CDR3 sequence is 18 residues long. V lost 0 bases and J 8 bases, leaving 22 bases between the germline ends. Germline lookup yields CDR1 MGHRA and CDR2 YSYEKL. CDR3 sequence (DNA): TGCGCCAGCAGCCAAGATAGGGCAGGGGAGCGCCCCCGCGAAAAACTGTTTTTT. Its translation: CASSQDRAGERPREKLFF.

The chain joins TRBV6-1 to TRBJ2-3; D is perhaps TRBD1 (6 bases). Germline CDR1 is MNHNS and CDR2 is SASEGT. The V end lost 11 bases, the J end lost 0 bases, and 12 bases lay between the germline ends. The CDR3 runs to 13 residues. DNA of the CDR3: TGTGCCGGGGGCCTGCTAAGCACAGATACGCAGTATTTT. It yields the protein CAGGLLSTDTQYF.

This clone was seen a single time. V is TRBV9 and J is TRBJ2-2, with D possibly being TRBD1 (6 bases). Germline V CDR1 and CDR2: SGDLS, YYNGEE. The length of the CDR3 is 16 residues. Trimming stripped 0 bases from V and 4 bases from J, with 13 bases between. CDR3 sequence (DNA): TGTGCCAGCAGCGTAGCCCCGGACAGATCCACCGGGGAGCTGTTTTTT. Protein product: CASSVAPDRSTGELFF.

This chain joins TRBV19 and TRBJ1-2, with 12 bases that match TRBD1. The CDR3 runs to 14 residues. The ends lost 3 bases at V and 4 bases at J; junction bases unmatched: 0. Germline CDR1 LNHDA, CDR2 SQIVND (reference sequence). CDR3 nucleotide sequence: TGTGCCAGTAGTATGGGACAGGGGGCCTATGGCTACACCTTC. It specifies CASSMGQGAYGYTF.

This clone turned up a few times. The chain employs TRBV9 and TRBJ2-2, with D uncertain. The ends were cut back, 0 bases at V and 6 bases at J, with 12 bases in the middle. This CDR3 has 15 amino acids. Germline CDR1 SGDLS, CDR2 YYNGEE. The CDR3 loop reads CASSVGQTPSGELFF. The CDR3, as DNA: TGTGCCAGCAGCGTAGGCCAGACTCCCTCCGGGGAGCTGTTTTTT.

This chain connects TRBV12-2 to TRBJ1-5; no DNA check was done on the table's D call, TRBD1. TRBV12-2 is described as a pseudogene. The CDR3 covers 19 residues. In nucleotides, the CDR3 is TGTGCAAGTCGCCTATGGACAGGGAGGGAAATTCTCTGCAATCAGCCCCAGCATTTT. Protein: CASRLWTGREILCNQPQHF.

The gene calls are TRBV19 and TRBJ1-1; D is unresolved. The CDR3 spans 12 residues. Trimming removed 5 bases at V and 7 bases at J, with 11 bases between. Germline V gene lookup returns CDR1 LNHDA and CDR2 SQIVND (reference sequence). The CDR3 reads CASSVGFGEAFF. DNA for the CDR3: TGTGCCAGTAGTGTAGGGTTCGGTGAAGCTTTCTTT.